These T cell receptor beta chains were read from a single sample in a study of follicular helper T cells after annual influenza vaccination. Clones were read by immunoSEQ multiplex PCR, and TCRdb kept only the in-frame ones, dropping some. The sample contains 9,500 to 12,000 clones, 81% of which appear only once. Material: CXCR5+ CD38- circulating T follicular helper cells from blood, obtained on the day of influenza vaccination. All receptors derive from an adult who received the influenza vaccine. Each CDR3 is given with its conserved first and last residue. The D gene is left open where the match is weak. Size tells how often a clone was seen (once, few, many) or the class of an expanded clone, and some rows leave it out.

once	-	TRBJ2-5	TRBV4-1	CASSQVSGVETQYF	TGCGCCAGCAGCCAAGTTTCCGGGGTAGAGACCCAGTACTTC
-	-	TRBJ2-7	TRBV9	CASSVGGLTYEQYF	TGTGCCAGCAGCGTAGGCGGTCTAACCTACGAGCAGTACTTC
-	TRBD2	TRBJ2-7	TRBV7-2	CASSPPSGGGRYEQYF	TGTGCCAGCAGCCCCCCTAGCGGGGGGGGAAGGTACGAGCAGTACTTC
-	-	TRBJ2-3	TRBV29-1	CSVTSYSWGDKQYF	TGCAGCGTTACGAGCTACAGCTGGGGAGATAAGCAGTATTTT
few	-	TRBJ1-3	TRBV7-2	CASGLGVTGNTIYF	TGTGCCAGCGGTCTGGGAGTCACTGGAAACACCATATATTTT
-	TRBD1	TRBJ2-5	TRBV6-6	CASSYRRGPQETQYF	TGTGCCAGCAGTTACCGCAGGGGGCCTCAAGAGACCCAGTACTTC
-	-	TRBJ1-5	TRBV7-8	CASSLMGAGDQPQHF	TGTGCCAGCAGCTTAATGGGAGCAGGGGATCAGCCCCAGCATTTT
-	-	TRBJ1-2	TRBV5-4	CASTQKNGGYGYTF	TGTGCCAGCACCCAAAAAAACGGGGGATATGGCTACACCTTC
-	TRBD2	TRBJ2-5	TRBV9	CASSSRLAGNQETQYF	TGTGCCAGCAGCTCCAGACTAGCGGGGAACCAAGAGACCCAGTACTTC
-	-	TRBJ1-1	TRBV12-5	CASGWEGTEAFF	TGTGCTAGTGGGTGGGAGGGGACTGAAGCTTTCTTT